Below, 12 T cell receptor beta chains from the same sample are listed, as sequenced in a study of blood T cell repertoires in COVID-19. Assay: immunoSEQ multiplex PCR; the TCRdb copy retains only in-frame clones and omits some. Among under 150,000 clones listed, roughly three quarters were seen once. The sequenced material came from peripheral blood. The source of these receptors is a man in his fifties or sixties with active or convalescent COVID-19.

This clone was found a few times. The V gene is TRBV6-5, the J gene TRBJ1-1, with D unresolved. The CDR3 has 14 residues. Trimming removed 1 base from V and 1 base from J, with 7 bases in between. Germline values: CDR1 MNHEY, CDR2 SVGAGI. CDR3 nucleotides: TGTGCCAGCAGTTACTGGGAGGGGAACACTGAAGCTTTCTTT. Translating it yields CASSYWEGNTEAFF.

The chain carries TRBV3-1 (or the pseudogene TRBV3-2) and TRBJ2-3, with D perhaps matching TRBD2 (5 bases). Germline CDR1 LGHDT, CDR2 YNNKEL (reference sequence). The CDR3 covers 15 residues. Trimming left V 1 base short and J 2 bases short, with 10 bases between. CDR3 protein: CASSQVGGLTDTQYF. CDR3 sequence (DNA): TGTGCCAGCAGCCAAGTCGGAGGTCTCACAGATACGCAGTATTTT.

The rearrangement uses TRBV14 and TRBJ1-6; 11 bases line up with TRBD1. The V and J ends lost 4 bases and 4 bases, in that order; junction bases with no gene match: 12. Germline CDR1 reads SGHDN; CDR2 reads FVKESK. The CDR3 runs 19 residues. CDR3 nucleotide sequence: TGTGCCAGCAGCCCCAACGAACCGGGACAGGGGGAATATAATTCACCCCTCCACTTT. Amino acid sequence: CASSPNEPGQGEYNSPLHF.

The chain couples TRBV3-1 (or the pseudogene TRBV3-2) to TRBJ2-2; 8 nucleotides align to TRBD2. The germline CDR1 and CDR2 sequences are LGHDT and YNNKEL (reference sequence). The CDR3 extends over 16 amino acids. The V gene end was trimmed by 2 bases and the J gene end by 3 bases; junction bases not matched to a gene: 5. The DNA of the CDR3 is TGTGCCAGCAGCCAATGGGGACTAGTCGACACCGGGGAGCTGTTTTTT. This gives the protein CASSQWGLVDTGELFF.

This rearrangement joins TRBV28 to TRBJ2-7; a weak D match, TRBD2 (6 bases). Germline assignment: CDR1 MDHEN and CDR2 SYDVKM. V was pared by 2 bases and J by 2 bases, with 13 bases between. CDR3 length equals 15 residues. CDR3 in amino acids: CASSLPGENTYEQYF. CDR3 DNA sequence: TGTGCCAGCAGTTTACCGGGGGAGAACACCTACGAGCAGTACTTC.

The CDR3 bases are TGTGCCAGCAGTGTTGGGGACAGGGAGGACACCATATATTTT. Protein sequence: CASSVGDREDTIYF. The chain is built from TRBV6-4 and TRBJ1-3, with 9 bases fitting TRBD1. The CDR3 has 14 amino acids. The V gene end was trimmed by 4 bases and the J gene end by 8 bases; junction bases not matched to a gene: 6. The germline gives CDR1 MRHNA, CDR2 SNTAGT.

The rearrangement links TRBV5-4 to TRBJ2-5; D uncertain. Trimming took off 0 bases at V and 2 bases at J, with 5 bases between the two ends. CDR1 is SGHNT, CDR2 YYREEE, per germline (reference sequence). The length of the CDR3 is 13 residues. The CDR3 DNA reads TGTGCCAGCAGCTTGGTTAGTCAAGAGACCCAGTACTTC. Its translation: CASSLVSQETQYF. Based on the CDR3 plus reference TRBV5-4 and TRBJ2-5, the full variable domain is ETGVTQSPTHLIKTRGQQVTLRCSSQSGHNTVSWYQQALGQGPQFIFQYYREEENGRGNFPPRFSGLQFPNYSSELNVNALELDDSALYLCASSLVSQETQYFGPGTRLLVL.

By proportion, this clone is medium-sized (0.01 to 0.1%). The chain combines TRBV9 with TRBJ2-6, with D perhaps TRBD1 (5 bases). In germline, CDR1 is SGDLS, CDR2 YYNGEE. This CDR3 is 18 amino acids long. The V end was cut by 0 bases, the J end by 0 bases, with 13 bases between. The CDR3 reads CASSVGPGPGSGANVLTF. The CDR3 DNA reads TGTGCCAGCAGCGTAGGCCCAGGGCCCGGCTCTGGGGCCAACGTCCTGACTTTC.

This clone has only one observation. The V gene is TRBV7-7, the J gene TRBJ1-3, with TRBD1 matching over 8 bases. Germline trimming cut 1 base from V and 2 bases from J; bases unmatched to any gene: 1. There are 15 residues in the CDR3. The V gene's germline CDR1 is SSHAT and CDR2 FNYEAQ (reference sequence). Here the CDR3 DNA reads TGTGCCAGCAGCTTAGGCAGGGGGCCTGGAAACACCATATATTTT. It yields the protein CASSLGRGPGNTIYF.

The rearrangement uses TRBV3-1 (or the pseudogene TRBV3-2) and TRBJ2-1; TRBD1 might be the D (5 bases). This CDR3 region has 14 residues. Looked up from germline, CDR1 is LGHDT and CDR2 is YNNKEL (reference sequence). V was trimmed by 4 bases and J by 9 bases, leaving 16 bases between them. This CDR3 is CASSPLTVRGEQFF. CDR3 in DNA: TGTGCCAGCAGCCCATTGACAGTTCGAGGTGAGCAGTTCTTC.

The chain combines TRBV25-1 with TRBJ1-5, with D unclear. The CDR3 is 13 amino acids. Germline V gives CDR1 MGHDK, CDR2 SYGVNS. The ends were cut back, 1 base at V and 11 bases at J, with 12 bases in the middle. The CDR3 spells CASSESGWGAQHF. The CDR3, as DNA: TGTGCCAGCAGTGAATCCGGGTGGGGAGCCCAGCATTTT.

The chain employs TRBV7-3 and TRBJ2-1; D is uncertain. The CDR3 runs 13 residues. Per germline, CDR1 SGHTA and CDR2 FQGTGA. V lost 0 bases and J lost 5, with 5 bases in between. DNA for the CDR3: TGTGCCAGCAGCTTAACACAGCACAATGAGCAGTTCTTC. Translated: CASSLTQHNEQFF.